This T cell receptor (beta chain) stems from a study of Tregs in tolerant kidney transplant recipients. CD4+CD25+CD127- Tregs, CD4+CD25- non-Tregs, CD4 and CD8 cells were sorted. Germline CDR1 reads SGHRS; CDR2 reads YFSETQ. V dropped 2 bases and J dropped 0; count of bases not matched to a gene: 14. The CDR3 sequence is 20 residues long. The assay was immunoSEQ multiplex PCR, and TCRdb's table has in-frame clones only and misses some. The sample lists about 240,000 clones, about four fifths occurring once. The chain joins TRBV5-1 to TRBJ2-4; 10 nucleotides agree with TRBD1. The TCR sequence derives from a human donor in good health. Sequencing was performed on CD4+ T cells from blood. CDR3 sequence: CASSFSSPGTGVEAKNIQYF. The CDR3 region has the DNA TGCGCCAGCAGCTTCTCGAGTCCCGGGACAGGGGTAGAAGCCAAAAACATTCAGTACTTC.